The rows below give T cell receptor beta chains drawn from one sample of a study of post-analysis software for immune sequencing data. In TCRdb, the PCR reads were re-called with MiXCR into one record per CDR3 protein. The sample lists 600,000 to 750,000 distinct CDR3 sequences; approximately 60% were seen once. The sequencing sample was made of blood. These receptors came from a girl aged 2-10 years with multiple sclerosis. Both conserved end residues are part of each CDR3. The D gene is left open where the match is weak. Part of the rows lack a size; the others show once, few, many or a class for expanded clones.

>TRBV5-5|NA|TRBJ1-2|NA
CASSFSKDSLYGYTF
TGTGCCAGCAGCTTCTCAAAGGACAGCCTCTATGGCTACACCTTC
>TRBV7-2|NA|TRBJ2-1|NA
CASSYIRTDTYYNEQFF
TGTGCCAGCAGCTACATCCGGACGGATACATACTACAATGAGCAGTTCTTC
>TRBV20-1|NA|TRBJ2-1|NA
CSARDLPRHRNEQFF
TGCAGTGCTAGAGATCTCCCCCGGCACCGGAATGAGCAGTTCTTC
>TRBV12-3/TRBV12-4|NA|TRBJ2-3|TRBD2
CASSTGLAGPTDTQYF
TGTGCCAGCAGTACTGGACTAGCGGGGCCCACAGATACGCAGTATTTT
>TRBV6-1|few|TRBJ2-6|TRBD1
CASSRGRQGTGANVLTF
TGTGCCAGCAGTAGGGGCCGACAGGGGACTGGGGCCAACGTCCTGACTTTC
>TRBV18|NA|TRBJ2-3|NA
CASSPRRRYTDTQYF
TGTGCCAGCTCACCACGACGACGTTACACAGATACGCAGTATTTT
>TRBV7-2|NA|TRBJ2-7|NA
CASSLWDDSYEQYF
TGTGCCAGCAGCTTATGGGACGACTCCTACGAGCAGTACTTC
>TRBV5-1|NA|TRBJ2-7|TRBD1
CASKVYTGGSYEQYF
TGCGCCAGCAAAGTGTACACAGGGGGCTCCTACGAGCAGTACTTC
>TRBV20-1|NA|TRBJ2-1|TRBD2
CSARPREELVRPNNEQFF
TGCAGTGCTAGACCCCGGGAGGAATTGGTCCGACCCAACAATGAGCAGTTCTTC
>TRBV6-6|NA|TRBJ2-7|NA
CASSHESAAYEQYF
TGTGCCAGCAGCCACGAATCTGCAGCCTACGAGCAGTACTTC
>TRBV25-1|once|TRBJ2-7|NA
CASSEPRSHEQYF
TGTGCCAGCAGTGAGCCTAGATCCCACGAGCAGTACTTC
>TRBV10-2|few|TRBJ2-1|NA
CASSPGPLYYNEQFF
TGCGCCAGCAGTCCCGGTCCGCTCTACTACAATGAGCAGTTCTTC
>TRBV7-8|NA|TRBJ2-3|NA
CASRRVGVSTDTQYF
TGTGCCAGCAGACGAGTCGGAGTTAGCACAGATACGCAGTATTTT
>TRBV6-6|once|TRBJ2-1|NA
CASSPPTGYNEQFF
TGTGCCAGCAGTCCACCGACTGGCTACAATGAGCAGTTCTTC
>TRBV12-3/TRBV12-4|NA|TRBJ2-5|NA
CASSLREKETQYF
TGTGCCAGCAGTTTGAGGGAGAAAGAGACCCAGTACTTC
>TRBV5-1|few|TRBJ1-2|TRBD1
CASSLEDRVVYGYTF
TGCGCCAGCAGCTTGGAGGACAGGGTGGTCTATGGCTACACCTTC
>TRBV6-9|NA|TRBJ1-2|TRBD1
CASSSNYLDRVGYGYTF
TGTGCCAGCAGCTCAAATTACTTGGACAGGGTTGGCTATGGCTACACCTTC
>TRBV5-1|NA|TRBJ2-1|NA
CASSLGGVGGLGNEQFF
TGCGCCAGCAGCTTGGGAGGGGTCGGGGGACTGGGCAATGAGCAGTTCTTC
>TRBV5-5|many|TRBJ2-7|TRBD1
CASSRDSSPYEQYF
TGTGCCAGCAGCCGGGACAGCTCTCCCTACGAGCAGTACTTC
>TRBV29-1|NA|TRBJ1-2|NA
CSVDQQYGYTF
TGCAGCGTTGATCAACAGTATGGCTACACCTTC
>TRBV10-3|NA|TRBJ2-3|TRBD2
CAISKGSGGSTDTQYF
TGTGCCATCAGCAAGGGCAGCGGGGGGTCTACAGATACGCAGTATTTT
>TRBV5-1|once|TRBJ2-7|NA
CASKATSYEQYF
TGCGCCAGCAAGGCTACGTCCTACGAGCAGTACTTC
>TRBV27|NA|TRBJ2-1|TRBD2
CASSKTSGINEQFF
TGTGCCAGCAGTAAAACCAGCGGGATCAATGAGCAGTTCTTC
>TRBV29-1|few|TRBJ1-5|NA
CSVGQTGGDQPQHF
TGCAGCGTTGGTCAAACCGGGGGCGATCAGCCCCAGCATTTT
>TRBV5-6|NA|TRBJ2-1|TRBD2
CASSLSSGRAGEQFF
TGTGCCAGCAGCTTGAGTAGCGGGAGGGCCGGAGAGCAGTTCTTC
>TRBV20-1|NA|TRBJ2-1|NA
CSAPRDFSYNEQFF
TGCAGTGCCCCCAGGGACTTCTCCTACAATGAGCAGTTCTTC